Sequencing of this TCR beta chain was carried out in a study of T cell clones after liver transplantation. In the study overall: Three of eight recipients were HCV-positive; others had non-autoimmune, non-viral indications. Notes on the study in general: Compared with third party-reactive sequences, donor-reactive ones declined more, independent of withdrawal success. Migration into the graft, not deletion, may explain lost graft donor-reactive T cells.

CDR1 is LNHDA, CDR2 SQIVND, per germline (reference sequence). The CDR3 runs 15 residues. V lost 3 bases and J 0 bases, leaving 9 bases between the germline ends. A note on this clone: The target antigen is unknown.

Clones were read by immunoSEQ multiplex PCR, and TCRdb kept only the in-frame ones, dropping some. The sample comprises around 100,000 clones, around 84% of which are singletons, and about 2.6% rests with the top ten. The receptor's source is a human patient who received a liver transplant. Some T cells here may be from the graft donor. The specimen was CD4+ T cells from blood, collected around 50 months after liver transplant. V and J are TRBV19 and TRBJ2-1; D tentatively fits TRBD1 or TRBD2 (5 bases each). The CDR3 nucleotides are TGTGCCAGTAGTATGGGGGAAAGCTCCTACAATGAGCAGTTCTTC. It encodes CASSMGESSYNEQFF. Looking up the rest from reference TRBV19 and TRBJ2-1 gives the full variable domain: DGGITQSPKYLFRKEGQNVTLSCEQNLNHDAMYWYRQDPGQGLRLIYYSQIVNDFQKGDIAEGYSVSREKKESFPLTVTSAQKNPTAFYLCASSMGESSYNEQFFGPGTRLTVL.